This T cell receptor beta chain comes out of a study of control samples from healthy donors and cancer patients. This clone was seen only once. Repertoires were generated with immunoSEQ multiplex PCR, while TCRdb's copy carries only in-frame clones and drops some. Counted here are about 98,000 clones, approximately 90% occurring once; the ten biggest clones make up 2% to 3%. The sequence derives from a woman in her late teens or twenties in good health. The material sequenced was blood.

Here the CDR3 reads CASSSSPDYQETQYF. The DNA of the CDR3 is TGTGCCAGCAGTTCCTCCCCGGACTATCAAGAGACCCAGTACTTC. This chain connects TRBV27 to TRBJ2-5; D possibly corresponds to TRBD2 (6 bases). In germline, CDR1 is MNHEY, CDR2 SMNVEV (reference sequence). V lost 4 bases and J lost 2, with 14 bases in between. The CDR3 contains 15 residues.